What follows are 32 T cell receptor beta chains derived from one specimen sequenced in a study of T-cell reconstitution after alpha-beta-depleted transplantation in children. Unique molecular identifiers were incorporated into the prepared TCRbeta library. Each CDR3 protein gets one entry after TCRdb re-called the PCR reads with MiXCR. The data hold some 500,000 distinct CDR3 sequences, with 18% observed a single time. Sequencing used PBMCs from the stem cell graft donor, obtained from the stem cell graft. Every receptor here comes from a human donor who donated a stem cell graft to a child with acute lymphoblastic leukemia.

This clonotype was detected a few times. The chain joins TRBV13 to TRBJ2-1; D remains unclear. Per germline, CDR1 PRHDT and CDR2 FYEKMQ (reference sequence). The CDR3 has 12 amino acids. V lost 3 bases, J lost 7 bases, and 7 bases lay in between. The CDR3 DNA reads as TGTGCCAGCAGCTTCTTCCGGAATGAGCAGTTCTTC. It is translated as CASSFFRNEQFF.

This clonotype appeared a few times. This chain joins TRBV7-6 and TRBJ1-2; unclear D gene. The V gene's germline CDR1 is SGHVS and CDR2 FNYEAQ. CDR3 length: 16 residues. V gave up 0 bases and J gave up 3 bases, with 14 bases separating them. The CDR3 sequence: CASSLAGLGSDYGYTF. The CDR3 DNA follows: TGTGCCAGCAGCTTAGCCGGACTAGGCAGCGACTATGGCTACACCTTC.

This chain joins TRBV4-1 and TRBJ1-1; D unresolved. Germline CDR1 and CDR2: MGHRA and YSYEKL. V lost 1 base to trimming and J lost 5 bases, with 14 bases between them. This CDR3 spans 15 amino acids. The CDR3: CASSQGVSVRTEAFF. The CDR3, as DNA: TGCGCCAGCAGCCAAGGGGTCAGCGTTAGGACTGAAGCTTTCTTT.

This clonotype has a handful of counts. This sequence joins TRBV7-9 and TRBJ2-7, with TRBD2 identical over 12 bases. The trim removed 1 base at V and 7 bases at J, leaving 8 bases unmatched. Germline V CDR1 and CDR2: SEHNR, FQNEAQ (reference sequence). The CDR3 loop spans 16 amino acids. The CDR3 protein is CASSLGLLAGGDEQYF. The CDR3 nucleotides are TGTGCCAGCAGCTTAGGGTTACTAGCGGGAGGTGATGAGCAGTACTTC.

Only a few counts were recorded for this clonotype. The genes are TRBV27 and TRBJ2-1, with TRBD1 identical over 7 bases. The CDR3 sequence is 16 residues long. CDR1 MNHEY and CDR2 SMNVEV come from the germline V gene (reference sequence). V was pared by 4 bases and J by 4 bases, with 10 bases of the junction left unmatched. In nucleotides, the CDR3 is TGTGCCAGCAGTTACAGACAGGGAAGGGAGTACAATGAGCAGTTCTTC. Translation gives CASSYRQGREYNEQFF.

This clonotype was recorded a few times. In nucleotides, the CDR3 is TGTGCCAGCAGCCAACCCGGGACTAGCTGGGTAGGGGAGCAGTTCTTC. Translation gives CASSQPGTSWVGEQFF. The J gene is TRBJ2-1, the V gene TRBV3-1, with TRBD2 matching over 9 bases. Looked up from germline, CDR1 is LGHDT and CDR2 is YNNKEL (reference sequence). The CDR3 loop spans 16 amino acids. Trimming removed 2 bases from V and 10 bases from J; junction bases left unmatched: 12.

This chain uses TRBV20-1 with TRBJ2-5; TRBD1 agrees at 7 bases. V shed 6 bases, J shed 0 bases, and the junction held 4 bases outside the gene matches. The length of the CDR3 is 13 residues. From germline, CDR1 is DFQATT and CDR2 SNEGSKA (reference sequence). For the CDR3, the DNA is TGCAGTGCGAGACAGGGCTACCAAGAGACCCAGTACTTC. As protein: CSARQGYQETQYF.

This sequence joins TRBV6-5 and TRBJ1-1; no definite D call. This CDR3 contains 14 residues. Trimming removed 2 bases from V and 4 bases from J, with 11 bases in between. The germline V gene has CDR1 MNHEY and CDR2 SVGAGI. The CDR3: CASSYRARGTEAFF. In nucleotides, the CDR3 is TGTGCCAGCAGTTACAGGGCGCGAGGCACTGAAGCTTTCTTT.

This clonotype was seen a handful of times. V and J are TRBV27 and TRBJ2-7, with 7 bases identical to TRBD1. The CDR3 sequence is 15 residues long. In germline, CDR1 is MNHEY, CDR2 SMNVEV (reference sequence). V shed 3 bases, J shed 2 bases, and the junction held 7 bases outside the gene matches. CDR3 region: CASSFPGTETYEQYF. The CDR3, as DNA: TGTGCCAGCAGTTTCCCCGGGACAGAAACCTACGAGCAGTACTTC.

This rearrangement joins TRBV12-3 or TRBV12-4 to TRBJ2-1; TRBD2 matches at 11 bases. CDR3 length equals 17 residues. The V segment lost 5 bases and the J segment 6 bases; nucleotides outside the gene matches: 12. CDR3 DNA sequence: TGTGCCAGCAGTACCACTAGCGGGAGCGTCCCAGGCAATGAGCAGTTCTTC. Translating gives CASSTTSGSVPGNEQFF.

The table lists this clonotype with a few counts. The chain has TRBV12-3 or TRBV12-4 and TRBJ1-4; 7 bases line up with TRBD1. The CDR3 loop spans 13 amino acids. V trimming: 5 bases; J trimming: 7 bases; junction bases outside the gene matches: 4. The CDR3 nucleotides are TGTGCCAGCAGTGAGGGGGCCAGTGAAAAACTGTTTTTT. Protein sequence: CASSEGASEKLFF.

This clonotype has only a few counts. The rearrangement links TRBV10-3 to TRBJ2-7; 8 bases map to TRBD2. With 7 bases clipped from V and 5 bases from J, the junction kept 31 bases outside the gene matches. In germline, CDR1 is ENHRY, CDR2 SYGVKD. The CDR3 sequence is 21 residues long. The CDR3, as DNA: TGTGCCATCACCGAGGGGGTCCCTGAATTAGCGGGGACCCAGTTGGGGGACGAGCAGTACTTC. Translating gives CAITEGVPELAGTQLGDEQYF.

The chain is built from TRBV25-1 and TRBJ2-7; 8 positions agree with TRBD1. Germline V lookup: CDR1 MGHDK, CDR2 SYGVNS. This CDR3 spans 13 amino acids. The CDR3 nucleotides read TGTGCGTCCCGTGGGACAGGTCCCTACGAGCAGTACTTC. This codes for CASRGTGPYEQYF.

A few counts support this clonotype. The chain links TRBV20-1 to TRBJ1-5, with 8 bases identical to TRBD1. Trimming at V came to 4 bases and at J to 4 bases, leaving 6 bases not matched to a gene. From germline, CDR1 is DFQATT and CDR2 SNEGSKA (reference sequence). The CDR3 has 14 amino acids. The chain's CDR3 is CSAKQGDRNQPQHF. In nucleotides, the CDR3 is TGCAGTGCTAAACAGGGGGACCGGAATCAGCCCCAGCATTTT.

V and J are TRBV15 and TRBJ2-5; D ambiguous. V lost 0 bases and J 5 bases, leaving 10 bases between the germline ends. CDR3 length equals 14 residues. The V gene's germline CDR1 is LNHNV and CDR2 YYDKDF (reference sequence). CDR3 protein: CATSREGPRETQYF. CDR3 bases: TGTGCCACCAGCAGAGAAGGGCCGAGGGAGACCCAGTACTTC.

In the case of this clonotype: This could be a read error, since a much larger clone is one nucleotide away. In nucleotides, the CDR3 is TGTGCCAGCAGCCCCGTGGGGGTTAATCAGCCCCACCATTTT. It codes for CASSPVGVNQPHHF. J is TRBJ1-5 and V is TRBV13; D may be TRBD1 (5 bases). The CDR3 loop spans 14 amino acids. Germline loops: CDR1 PRHDT, CDR2 FYEKMQ (reference sequence).

The rearrangement links TRBV29-1 to TRBJ1-4; a possible D gene is TRBD1 (6 bases). V lost 7 bases and J lost 7, with 16 bases in between. The CDR3 has 13 residues. Germline CDR1 and CDR2: SQVTM and ANQGSEA. The CDR3 spells CSGLRADSEKLFF. As DNA, the CDR3 is TGCAGCGGGTTGAGGGCGGACAGTGAAAAACTGTTTTTT.

The rearrangement uses TRBV9 and TRBJ2-7; perhaps D is TRBD1 or TRBD2 (5 bases each). V was cut by 4 bases and J by 0 bases, with 14 bases left in between. The CDR3 runs to 15 residues. CDR1 and CDR2 (germline): SGDLS, YYNGEE. The CDR3 DNA sequence: TGTGCCAGCAGCCCGACCCGGGACGCCTCCTACGAGCAGTACTTC. The encoded protein is CASSPTRDASYEQYF.

This clonotype was counted many times. The V call is TRBV5-1, the J call TRBJ1-1; D is possibly TRBD1 (6 bases). V lost 0 bases and J lost 3, with 12 bases in between. Germline CDR1 reads SGHRS; CDR2 reads YFSETQ. This CDR3 region has 15 residues. The CDR3 region is CASSLGGRADTEAFF. DNA for the CDR3: TGCGCCAGCAGCTTGGGGGGGCGGGCAGACACTGAAGCTTTCTTT.

This chain links TRBV9 with TRBJ2-5; unclear D gene. V was cut by 0 bases and J by 4 bases, with 10 bases left in between. CDR3 length: 14 residues. Looked up from germline, CDR1 is SGDLS and CDR2 is YYNGEE. The CDR3 DNA reads TGTGCCAGCAGCGTAGGGTGGAGCTCAGAGACCCAGTACTTC. Amino acid sequence: CASSVGWSSETQYF. Drawing the rest from reference TRBV9 and TRBJ2-5, the complete variable domain is DSGVTQTPKHLITATGQRVTLRCSPRSGDLSVYWYQQSLDQGLQFLIQYYNGEERAKGNILERFSAQQFPDLHSELNLSSLELGDSALYFCASSVGWSSETQYFGPGTRLLVL.

V gene TRBV7-9 combines with J gene TRBJ2-7; possibly TRBD2 for D (6 bases). V dropped 8 bases and J dropped 1 base, with 15 bases sitting between them. Germline V gene lookup returns CDR1 SEHNR and CDR2 FQNEAQ (reference sequence). This CDR3 has 14 residues. CDR3 sequence: CASVGASESYEQYF. The CDR3 DNA follows: TGTGCCAGCGTCGGGGCTAGCGAGTCCTACGAGCAGTACTTC.

In its sample, this clonotype was seen a few times. The chain links TRBV20-1 to TRBJ2-7; D possibly uses TRBD1 or TRBD2 (5 bases each). CDR1 and CDR2 (germline): DFQATT, SNEGSKA (reference sequence). The CDR3 length is 14 residues. Trimming cost V 4 bases and J 4 bases, with 17 bases left between them. The CDR3 nucleotides read TGCAGTGCTACCCCGCATGGGGGAATTTACGAGCAGTACTTC. This gives the protein CSATPHGGIYEQYF.

CDR3 loop: CSARRKQSAAYEQYF. The CDR3, as DNA: TGCAGTGCTAGAAGGAAACAGAGCGCCGCCTACGAGCAGTACTTC. This chain uses TRBV20-1 with TRBJ2-7; the D is unclear. Between the trimmed V and J ends, which lost 2 bases and 2 bases, there was a span of 16 bases. The CDR3 covers 15 residues. Germline-derived CDR1 and CDR2 are DFQATT and SNEGSKA (reference sequence).

This clonotype appeared many times. V usage is TRBV9 and J usage is TRBJ2-3, with 7 nucleotides matching TRBD2. V was clipped by 3 bases and J by 4 bases; unmatched bases: 5. This CDR3 has 14 residues. The germline gives CDR1 SGDLS, CDR2 YYNGEE. CDR3 bases: TGTGCCAGCAGCGGCAGCGGGACCTCAGATACGCAGTATTTT. Translation: CASSGSGTSDTQYF.

This clonotype was counted only a few times. The chain recombines TRBV29-1 with TRBJ2-2; D may be TRBD1 or TRBD2 (5 bases each). V gave up 2 bases and J gave up 1 base, with 8 bases separating them. CDR3 length: 14 amino acids. In germline, CDR1 is SQVTM, CDR2 ANQGSEA. This CDR3 reads CSVESGRNTGELFF. CDR3 bases: TGCAGCGTTGAATCAGGGAGGAACACCGGGGAGCTGTTTTTT.

This clonotype was found a few times. The chain combines TRBV29-1 with TRBJ2-7, with D hard to call. The CDR3 is 11 residues long. The germline V and J ends were trimmed by 5 bases and 3 bases, with 8 bases remaining between them. Germline values: CDR1 SQVTM, CDR2 ANQGSEA. In nucleotides, the CDR3 is TGCAGCGTTCATCTATTCTACGAGCAGTACTTC. This encodes CSVHLFYEQYF.

Only a few counts were recorded for this clonotype. This chain connects TRBV12-3 or TRBV12-4 to TRBJ2-5; maybe TRBD2 (5 bases). V was trimmed by 6 bases and J by 5 bases, leaving 19 bases between them. This CDR3 contains 15 residues. Here the CDR3 reads CASRPLLGPEETQYF. CDR3 coding DNA: TGTGCCAGCAGGCCGCTACTAGGGCCAGAGGAGACCCAGTACTTC.

The chain has TRBV4-1 and TRBJ1-5, with D unresolved. CDR1 and CDR2 (germline): MGHRA, YSYEKL. Trimming pared 2 bases from V and 2 bases from J, leaving 7 bases between. This CDR3 is 14 amino acids long. The CDR3 spells CASSQWRGNQPQHF. The CDR3 DNA reads as TGCGCCAGCAGCCAATGGCGCGGCAATCAGCCCCAGCATTTT.

The genes are TRBV7-9 and TRBJ2-7; no definite D call. The CDR3 contains 17 residues. V was trimmed by 2 bases and J by 0 bases, leaving 17 bases between them. Germline V gene lookup returns CDR1 SEHNR and CDR2 FQNEAQ (reference sequence). The CDR3 loop is CASSLSPLSSHSYEQYF. The CDR3 DNA reads TGTGCCAGCAGCTTAAGTCCCCTCTCATCCCACTCCTACGAGCAGTACTTC.

The rearrangement links TRBV30 to TRBJ1-1; a weak D match, TRBD1 (6 bases). This CDR3 contains 12 residues. Germline lookup yields CDR1 GTSNPN and CDR2 SVGIG (reference sequence). Trimming shortened V by 3 bases and J by 4 bases, and 9 bases separated the two germline ends. The CDR3 nucleotides are TGTGCCTGGAGGGGGGCTGGCACTGAAGCTTTCTTT. Protein product: CAWRGAGTEAFF.

This chain joins TRBV29-1 and TRBJ2-1; D gene uncertain. Per the germline V gene, CDR1 is SQVTM and CDR2 is ANQGSEA. V was shortened by 0 bases and J by 6 bases, with 12 bases between the two germline ends. The CDR3 has 14 amino acids. CDR3 DNA: TGCAGCGTTGAAGATCCAACAGCCGGCAATGAGCAGTTCTTC. Translated: CSVEDPTAGNEQFF.

The V call is TRBV5-5, the J call TRBJ2-2; 10 nucleotides line up with TRBD2. This CDR3 has 15 amino acids. V was clipped by 5 bases and J by 4 bases; unmatched bases: 5. The germline V gene encodes CDR1 SGHKS and CDR2 YYEKEE (reference sequence). The CDR3 spells CASRQLAGITGELFF. The CDR3 bases are TGTGCCAGCAGGCAACTAGCGGGAATCACCGGGGAGCTGTTTTTT.